This T cell receptor beta chain is from a study of T cell repertoires in cytomegalovirus infection. Study context: Both a matching HLA type and CMV infection were indicated by public TCR beta signatures.

Germline V gives CDR1 SGHDN, CDR2 FVKESK. V was cut by 1 base and J by 8 bases, with 9 bases left in between. The CDR3 totals 14 residues. This clonotype was recorded at least ten times. No antigen is known for it. General observations from the study: HLA-C-restricted TCR beta clonotypes specific for CMV led the ex vivo response.

In TCRdb, the reads were re-called with MiXCR into one record per CDR3 protein. The sample contains roughly 570,000 distinct CDR3 sequences, around 40% of which appear only once. The genes are TRBV14 and TRBJ1-6; possibly TRBD1 for D (5 bases). The sample consisted of cultured PBMCs, taken from culture after CMV antigen stimulation. The origin of this receptor is a human donor in good health (CMV status not recorded). Some clones in this sample may be carry-over from other donors' samples. The CDR3 is CASSQGREYSPLHF. For the CDR3, the DNA is TGTGCCAGCAGCCAAGGCAGGGAGTATTCACCCCTCCACTTT.